These 11 T cell receptor beta chains originate from one sample sequenced in a study of T cell repertoires in ileal Crohn's disease. The protocol was immunoSEQ multiplex PCR, while the TCRdb copy is restricted to in-frame clones and leaves out a portion. Found here are several thousand clones, around 80% of them singletons; the top ten hold 16%. Sequencing was done on a sample of ileal tissue. The receptors come from an adult with Crohn's disease.

The chain uses TRBV2 and TRBJ1-5; D call uncertain. The CDR3 is 14 amino acids. CDR1 SNHLY and CDR2 FYNNEI come from the germline V gene. V lost 7 bases and J 6 bases, leaving 16 bases between the germline ends. Written as DNA, the CDR3 is TGTGCCAGCAAGTCAGAGGGCGGCGCTCAGCCCCAGCATTTT. Residues: CASKSEGGAQPQHF.

V is TRBV7-7 and J is TRBJ2-5; possibly TRBD2 for D (5 bases). This CDR3 contains 15 residues. Trimming took 5 bases from V and 1 from J, leaving 14 bases between them. The germline V gene encodes CDR1 SSHAT and CDR2 FNYEAQ (reference sequence). CDR3 DNA sequence: TGTGCCAGCAGCCCGAATTCCGGGATCCAAGAGACCCAGTACTTC. It yields the protein CASSPNSGIQETQYF.

The rearrangement uses TRBV10-3 and TRBJ1-6; no reliable D call. Germline V gene lookup returns CDR1 ENHRY and CDR2 SYGVKD. The length of the CDR3 is 17 residues. Trimming removed 0 bases at V and 0 bases at J, with 9 bases between. The CDR3 here is CAISESRAGSYNSPLHF. CDR3 bases: TGTGCCATCAGTGAGTCGAGGGCAGGCTCCTATAATTCACCCCTCCACTTT.

This clone occurred a few times. The V call is TRBV27, the J call TRBJ2-3; TRBD1 is a possible D gene (5 bases). The length of the CDR3 is 15 residues. The germline V and J ends were trimmed by 5 bases and 2 bases, with 14 bases remaining between them. Per the germline V gene, CDR1 is MNHEY and CDR2 is SMNVEV (reference sequence). Written as DNA, the CDR3 is TGTGCCAGCAGTGGGGCAGCTTTTACCACAGATACGCAGTATTTT. It codes for CASSGAAFTTDTQYF.

The rearrangement joins TRBV7-8 to TRBJ2-5; 9 bases fit TRBD1. Per the germline V gene, CDR1 is SGHVS and CDR2 is FQNEAQ. The trim removed 5 bases at V and 5 bases at J, leaving 6 bases unmatched. This CDR3 spans 14 amino acids. CDR3 sequence: CASSQTGGMETQYF. As DNA, the CDR3 is TGTGCCAGCAGCCAGACAGGGGGGATGGAGACCCAGTACTTC.

The gene calls are TRBV7-2 and TRBJ2-3, with D hard to call. Trimming removed 2 bases from V and 0 bases from J, with 6 bases in between. The CDR3 contains 14 residues. CDR1 is SGHTA and CDR2 is FQGNSA in the germline V gene. The CDR3 DNA follows: TGTGCCAGCAGCTTAATAGCTAGCACAGATACGCAGTATTTT. Translation gives CASSLIASTDTQYF.

This clone came up a few times. The CDR3 nucleotides read TGTGCCAGCAGCACCGGGGGTAGCGACACTGAAGCTTTCTTT. Encoded protein: CASSTGGSDTEAFF. The chain links TRBV7-9 to TRBJ1-1, with D possibly being TRBD1 (5 bases). The CDR3 sequence is 14 residues long. Trimming left V 5 bases short and J 3 bases short, with 13 bases between. The germline CDR1 and CDR2 sequences are SEHNR and FQNEAQ (reference sequence).

The chain recombines TRBV7-6 with TRBJ2-1; D gene ambiguous. Trimming cost V 3 bases and J 10 bases, with 10 bases left between them. The V gene's germline CDR1 is SGHVS and CDR2 FNYEAQ. This CDR3 has 12 residues. The CDR3 loop reads CASSFRSAEQFF. The CDR3 DNA sequence: TGTGCCAGCAGCTTTCGCAGTGCCGAGCAGTTCTTC.

The chain joins TRBV6-1 to TRBJ2-7, with a weak D call TRBD2 (5 bases). The CDR3 runs 15 residues. Germline V gene lookup returns CDR1 MNHNS and CDR2 SASEGT. V was clipped by 4 bases and J by 4 bases, with 17 bases between them. The DNA for the CDR3 is TGTGCCAGCAGTGCCCCGGACTCACTGGGGTACGAGCAGTACTTC. This gives the protein CASSAPDSLGYEQYF.

The chain couples TRBV19 to TRBJ1-3; a weak D match, TRBD1 (5 bases). The CDR3 spans 15 residues. In germline, CDR1 is LNHDA, CDR2 SQIVND (reference sequence). V was clipped by 3 bases and J by 0 bases, with 9 bases between them. The DNA for the CDR3 is TGTGCCAGTAGTATTAAGGGGTTCTCTGGAAACACCATATATTTT. Its translation is CASSIKGFSGNTIYF.

This chain connects TRBV19 to TRBJ2-7; 8 nucleotides agree with TRBD1. CDR1 is LNHDA and CDR2 is SQIVND in the germline V gene (reference sequence). After removal of 4 bases from V and 0 bases from J, the junction contained 8 bases not matched to a gene. The CDR3 is 16 residues long. For the CDR3, the DNA is TGTGCCAGTAGTAATTCTGGACAGGGCTTCTCCTACGAGCAGTACTTC. Amino acid sequence: CASSNSGQGFSYEQYF.